The sequence of this T cell receptor beta chain was determined in a study of vaccination effects on CD4 cells after COVID-19. Study-wide context: The two convalescent patients provided samples 16 days and one week before vaccination.

The protocol was immunoSEQ multiplex PCR, while the TCRdb copy is restricted to in-frame clones and leaves out a portion. The profile shows 30,000 to 45,000 clones, around 72% of them singletons. The CDR3 spans 14 residues. V lost 1 base and J 3 bases, leaving 13 bases between the germline ends. Germline V lookup: CDR1 SQVTM, CDR2 ANQGSEA. Study-wide findings and caveats: The study enrolled few convalescent patients and sampled no early post-infection timepoints.

Sequencing in the ViraFEST assay came after antigen-specific CD4+ T cells had been expanded with viral peptide pools, which were used to stimulate PBMC. Upon completion of about 10 days in culture, CD4+ T cells were isolated. PCR confirmed that the person was infected with SARS-CoV-2 between March and December 2020. Some 2 million PBMC were seeded per well and grown in the presence of about 10 IU/ml IL-2 and around 11 ug/ml peptides. Fresh IL-2-containing medium replaced half the medium on days 3 and 7. Comments on this clone: What it recognizes is unknown.

The chain uses TRBV29-1 and TRBJ2-7, with D possibly matching TRBD2 (5 bases). The sequencing here drew on CD4+ T cells from PBMCs cultured with HCoV-NL63 spike peptides, taken before COVID-19 vaccination. The clonotype originates from a human donor who had a prior SARS-CoV-2 infection. CDR3 bases: TGCAGCGTTGAAGTATTCCGGACTCGCTACGAGCAGTACTTC. Encoded protein: CSVEVFRTRYEQYF.